Below are 9 T cell receptor beta chains sequenced from a single sample in a study of blood T cell repertoires in COVID-19. The method was immunoSEQ multiplex PCR; TCRdb's version includes in-frame clones alone and lacks a portion of them. The profile shows hundreds of thousands of clones, over 70% of them singletons. The sample comprised peripheral blood. The receptors originated from a woman aged 45-59 years with COVID-19, enrolled during active disease.

The chain links TRBV19 to TRBJ2-1, with D perhaps TRBD1 (6 bases). The germline gives CDR1 LNHDA, CDR2 SQIVND (reference sequence). Trimming stripped 9 bases from V and 0 bases from J, with 15 bases between. The CDR3 spans 15 residues. The CDR3 loop reads CASSGTKSSYNEQFF. CDR3 bases: TGTGCCAGCTCCGGGACAAAGAGCTCCTACAATGAGCAGTTCTTC. Combining the CDR3 with reference TRBV19 and TRBJ2-1 gives the whole variable domain DGGITQSPKYLFRKEGQNVTLSCEQNLNHDAMYWYRQDPGQGLRLIYYSQIVNDFQKGDIAEGYSVSREKKESFPLTVTSAQKNPTAFYLCASSGTKSSYNEQFFGPGTRLTVL.

This chain links TRBV30 with TRBJ2-3; 10 nucleotides match TRBD2. Germline values: CDR1 GTSNPN, CDR2 SVGIG (reference sequence). There are 15 residues in the CDR3. Trimming cost V 8 bases and J 1 base; bases outside gene matches: 9. CDR3 amino acids: CATTGTSAGTDTQYF. CDR3 coding DNA: TGTGCCACGACCGGGACTAGCGCTGGCACAGATACGCAGTATTTT.

The chain joins TRBV6-2 or TRBV6-3 to TRBJ2-3; no clear D gene. Germline CDR1 and CDR2: MNHEY and SVGEGT. V lost 4 bases and J 1 base, leaving 3 bases between the germline ends. The CDR3 contains 12 residues. The CDR3 nucleotides are TGTGCCAGCAGTTGGCGCACAGATACGCAGTATTTT. This codes for CASSWRTDTQYF.

The V gene is TRBV19, the J gene TRBJ2-3, with 8 positions matching TRBD2. V dropped 9 bases and J dropped 2; count of bases not matched to a gene: 7. The CDR3 sequence is 14 residues long. Germline V gives CDR1 LNHDA, CDR2 SQIVND (reference sequence). The CDR3 region is CASGLAGNTDTQYF. CDR3 nucleotide sequence: TGTGCCAGCGGGTTAGCGGGAAACACAGATACGCAGTATTTT. Full variable domain (outside the CDR3, taken from reference TRBV19 and TRBJ2-3): DGGITQSPKYLFRKEGQNVTLSCEQNLNHDAMYWYRQDPGQGLRLIYYSQIVNDFQKGDIAEGYSVSREKKESFPLTVTSAQKNPTAFYLCASGLAGNTDTQYFGPGTRLTVL.

The chain recombines TRBV7-2 with TRBJ2-1; TRBD2 aligns across 15 bases. Trimming at V came to 5 bases and at J to 8 bases, leaving 7 bases not matched to a gene. The CDR3 is 16 residues long. CDR1 is SGHTA, CDR2 FQGNSA, per germline. This CDR3 reads CASSPGTSGRSHEQFF. The CDR3 coding sequence is TGTGCCAGCAGCCCCGGGACTAGCGGGAGGTCGCATGAGCAGTTCTTC.

This sequence joins TRBV25-1 and TRBJ1-6; 8 bases agree with TRBD1. The V gene's germline CDR1 is MGHDK and CDR2 SYGVNS. Trimming at V came to 6 bases and at J to 11 bases, leaving 15 bases not matched to a gene. CDR3 length: 16 residues. This CDR3 is CASSPNNRGMYPPLHF. DNA of the CDR3: TGTGCCAGCAGCCCCAATAACAGGGGGATGTATCCACCCCTCCACTTT. The whole variable domain, filled in from reference TRBV25-1 and TRBJ1-6, reads EADIYQTPRYLVIGTGKKITLECSQTMGHDKMYWYQQDPGMELHLIHYSYGVNSTEKGDLSSESTVSRIRTEHFPLTLESARPSHTSQYLCASSPNNRGMYPPLHFGNGTRLTVT.

The chain has TRBV25-1 and TRBJ2-7, with a possible D match to TRBD1 (8 bases). Germline values: CDR1 MGHDK, CDR2 SYGVNS. Trimming stripped 8 bases from V and 4 bases from J, with 21 bases between. CDR3 length: 15 amino acids. The CDR3 protein is CASRLPTGGGYEQYF. CDR3 coding DNA: TGTGCCAGCCGACTTCCAACAGGGGGGGGATACGAGCAGTACTTC.

The rearrangement joins TRBV18 to TRBJ1-1; no firm D call. The CDR3 sequence is 12 residues long. V shed 3 bases and J shed 4 bases, with 6 bases lying between them. Per germline, CDR1 KGHSH and CDR2 LQKENI. CDR3 sequence: CASSPVSTEAFF. In DNA, the CDR3 is TGTGCCAGCTCACCCGTCAGCACTGAAGCTTTCTTT.

This clone was counted a single time. The chain is built from TRBV27 and TRBJ2-3; TRBD2 is a possible D gene (5 bases). The CDR3 has 13 residues. CDR1 is MNHEY, CDR2 SMNVEV, per germline (reference sequence). CDR3 amino acids: CATKLVGTDTQYF. The DNA for the CDR3 is TGTGCTACGAAACTAGTGGGCACAGATACGCAGTATTTT.